This is a list of T cell receptor beta chains from one sample in a study of response to subunit inactivated influenza vaccine. TCRdb reprocessed the RT-PCR reads with MiXCR, giving one entry per CDR3 protein. This table has 500,000 or so distinct CDR3 sequences, 9.5% to 12% appearing once. Source: PBMCs from blood, taken 35 to 45 days after vaccination. These receptor sequences come from a man in his forties or fifties who received an inactivated influenza vaccine. Each CDR3 is given without its conserved first and last residue. The order of the fields is J gene, clone size, V gene, CDR3 protein. Size is omitted from some rows. Given values are once, few, many or a class for expanded clones.

TRBJ2-1 NA TRBV29-1 SVSGASWNEQF
TRBJ2-1 few TRBV29-1 SVALISIEQF
TRBJ2-1 few TRBV7-3 ASSKPPGLAVSYNEQF
TRBJ2-1 many TRBV6-1 ASRQQPGLAYNEQF
TRBJ2-2 many TRBV10-2 ASRLLAGDLNTGELF
TRBJ2-1 many TRBV14 ASSQLVGGLEQF
TRBJ2-1 many TRBV10-3 AISGGPTSGNEQF
TRBJ1-5 NA TRBV10-3 AISESSPNQPQH
TRBJ1-2 many TRBV5-6 ASSFLGTWGIGGYT
TRBJ1-6 many TRBV11-2 ASSLSRGNSPLH
TRBJ1-5 once TRBV3-1 ASSRTPNQPQH
TRBJ1-5 many TRBV20-1 SARDINSNQPQH
TRBJ2-3 NA TRBV20-1 SASILTDTQY
TRBJ1-1 NA TRBV10-1 ASSARQTNTEAF
TRBJ2-7 many TRBV10-3 AISTPGTSGGYEQY
TRBJ1-6 many TRBV5-1 ASSLDWGVNSPLH
TRBJ1-1 NA TRBV5-1 ASSLAVGGTEAF
TRBJ2-5 NA TRBV20-1 SATGTGGQETQY
TRBJ1-1 many TRBV4-3 ASSQSRVTEAF
TRBJ1-5 NA TRBV7-6 ASSLTQGGGQPQH
TRBJ1-1 NA TRBV5-6 ASSEGTMGAF
TRBJ2-3 few TRBV7-2 ASSWTGGDTQY
TRBJ2-1 few TRBV7-9 ASSPVWGSSYNEQF
TRBJ1-4 few TRBV4-1 ASSQMGLLGEKLF
TRBJ2-2 many TRBV29-1 SVEFRGTGNTGELF
TRBJ2-7 NA TRBV7-2 ASSLVAISSDEQY
TRBJ2-2 NA TRBV20-1 SARDPRGRTGELF
TRBJ2-3 NA TRBV7-8 ASSLEAGGHPPQY
TRBJ1-1 few TRBV20-1 SASPAGLLNTEAF
TRBJ1-3 many TRBV25-1 ASNSGGGNTIY
TRBJ2-2 few TRBV9 ASSVVTSGSMNTGELF
TRBJ1-5 few TRBV6-1 ASREGSSNQPQH
TRBJ2-3 few TRBV28 ASSLLTGSTDTQY
TRBJ2-2 NA TRBV6-1 ASSRGEAGTGELF
TRBJ1-1 NA TRBV29-1 SVEEGAEAF
TRBJ2-3 few TRBV9 ASSGTSGDTQY
TRBJ1-2 few TRBV7-8 ASSLGHRDYGYT
TRBJ2-7 NA TRBV20-1 SARGRGGVEQY
TRBJ2-7 NA TRBV5-1 ASSSRGLNSYEQY
TRBJ2-1 many TRBV5-1 ASSLVRGSAYNEQF
TRBJ2-1 NA TRBV7-2 ASSVRLAGYNEQF
TRBJ2-1 few TRBV24-1 ATSGPGLAGVRNEQF
TRBJ1-2 many TRBV7-2 ASSPPGYYGYT
TRBJ2-7 NA TRBV6-1 ASSRPGHSSYEQY
TRBJ2-2 few TRBV11-2 ASSSIYRGTGELF
TRBJ1-2 NA TRBV6-2/TRBV6-3 ASSYGIVGGYT
TRBJ2-2 NA TRBV7-9 ASSPGRDTGELF
TRBJ2-7 few TRBV6-2/TRBV6-3 ASSYPSVSQIKYEQY
TRBJ1-4 few TRBV20-1 SARRTGGEKLF
TRBJ2-7 NA TRBV12-3/TRBV12-4 ASSPPGTGDHEQY
TRBJ1-2 NA TRBV5-1 ASSLGDSYNYGYT
TRBJ2-1 few TRBV23-1 ASSHQGQGVPSYNEQF
TRBJ2-7 NA TRBV3-1 ASSRGGTGSSYEQY
TRBJ2-7 NA TRBV7-9 ASSLADTTYEQY
TRBJ2-7 NA TRBV10-3 AISELTGGLSYEQY